Below, 28 T cell receptor beta chains from the same sample are listed, as sequenced in a study of blood T cell repertoires in COVID-19. Profiled with immunoSEQ multiplex PCR; TCRdb holds only in-frame clones, not every one. This table has about 100,000 clones, almost 80% appearing once. Sample: peripheral blood. The receptors here all came from a human donor in a cohort sampled during active COVID-19.

The chain employs TRBV7-2 and TRBJ2-1; 13 bases map to TRBD2. The CDR3 extends over 16 amino acids. After removal of 1 base from V and 8 bases from J, the junction contained 5 bases not matched to a gene. CDR1 and CDR2 from the germline V gene are SGHTA and FQGNSA. CDR3 residues: CASSLGTSGRLDEQFF. The CDR3 DNA follows: TGTGCCAGCAGCTTAGGGACTAGCGGGAGATTGGATGAGCAGTTCTTC. Variable domain in full (rest from reference TRBV7-2 and TRBJ2-1): GAGVSQSPSNKVTEKGKDVELRCDPISGHTALYWYRQSLGQGLEFLIYFQGNSAPDKSGLPSDRFSAERTGGSVSTLTIQRTQQEDSAVYLCASSLGTSGRLDEQFFGPGTRLTVL.

This rearrangement joins TRBV14 to TRBJ1-1; D unresolved. V dropped 5 bases and J dropped 0 bases, with 13 bases sitting between them. The V gene's germline CDR1 is SGHDN and CDR2 FVKESK. CDR3 length: 15 amino acids. CDR3 DNA sequence: TGTGCCAGCAGCGGCCAGGTGGGAGTGAACACTGAAGCTTTCTTT. Its protein is CASSGQVGVNTEAFF. The whole variable domain, remainder taken from reference TRBV14 and TRBJ1-1, is EAGVTQFPSHSVIEKGQTVTLRCDPISGHDNLYWYRRVMGKEIKFLLHFVKESKQDESGMPNNRFLAERTGGTYSTLKVQPAELEDSGVYFCASSGQVGVNTEAFFGQGTRLTVV.

A few counts support this clone. The V gene is TRBV19, the J gene TRBJ1-4; D gene ambiguous. The CDR3 spans 16 residues. The V gene lost 8 bases and the J gene lost 5 bases, with 21 bases spanning the gap. Germline V lookup: CDR1 LNHDA, CDR2 SQIVND (reference sequence). CDR3 residues: CASHNSGILMNEKLFF. The DNA of the CDR3 is TGTGCCAGTCACAACTCCGGGATACTAATGAATGAAAAACTGTTTTTT.

This sequence joins TRBV6-5 and TRBJ1-1, with D possibly being TRBD1 (6 bases). CDR3 length equals 11 residues. CDR1 and CDR2 from the germline V gene are MNHEY and SVGAGI. Trimming left V 6 bases short and J 12 bases short, with 14 bases between. CDR3 sequence: CASRGHSDSFF. In nucleotides, the CDR3 is TGTGCCAGCAGGGGACACTCGGACTCTTTCTTT.

The chain couples TRBV2 to TRBJ1-1; D gene uncertain. The V end lost 7 bases, the J end lost 1 base, and 13 bases lay between the germline ends. This CDR3 spans 14 amino acids. The germline CDR1 and CDR2 sequences are SNHLY and FYNNEI. In nucleotides, the CDR3 is TGTGCCAGCAAGGGCGAGGGTGAGAACACTGAAGCTTTCTTT. Translation: CASKGEGENTEAFF.

This clone was counted a single time. The rearrangement uses TRBV10-2 and TRBJ2-5, with D maybe TRBD2 (7 bases). Germline-derived CDR1 and CDR2 are WSHSY and SAAADI. Trimming removed 4 bases from V and 5 bases from J, with 8 bases in between. The CDR3 has 12 residues. This chain's CDR3 is CASSGGGETQYF. The CDR3 DNA reads as TGCGCCAGCAGTGGGGGGGGCGAGACCCAGTACTTC.

The chain couples TRBV28 to TRBJ2-7; D gene unclear. The CDR3 sequence is 16 residues long. From germline, CDR1 is MDHEN and CDR2 SYDVKM. Trimming left V 2 bases short and J 1 base short, with 15 bases between. CDR3 DNA: TGTGCCAGCAGTTTAGAACCCCTAAGAGGATCCTACGAGCAGTACTTC. This encodes CASSLEPLRGSYEQYF.

J is TRBJ1-2 and V is TRBV30, with a weak D call TRBD1 (6 bases). Trimming took off 3 bases at V and 6 bases at J, with 14 bases between the two ends. CDR3 length: 13 residues. CDR1 and CDR2 (germline): GTSNPN, SVGIG (reference sequence). This chain's CDR3 is CAWRATGIHGYTF. CDR3 sequence (DNA): TGTGCCTGGAGAGCTACAGGGATTCATGGCTACACCTTC.

This clone turned up a few times. The chain recombines TRBV2 with TRBJ2-1, with D perhaps TRBD2 (7 bases). V lost 6 bases to trimming and J lost 5 bases, with 17 bases between them. The germline gives CDR1 SNHLY, CDR2 FYNNEI. This CDR3 is 15 amino acids long. The CDR3 coding sequence is TGTGCCAGCAGGCGGGGCGGGGGCCAAAACAATGAGCAGTTCTTC. Its protein is CASRRGGGQNNEQFF.

This clone was seen once. The chain recombines TRBV28 with TRBJ1-3; D not certain. Germline V gene data show CDR1 as MDHEN and CDR2 as SYDVKM. CDR3 length: 15 amino acids. V was trimmed by 5 bases and J by 0 bases, leaving 11 bases between them. CDR3: CASSREGLSGNTIYF. The CDR3 nucleotides read TGTGCCAGCAGTCGGGAGGGCCTCTCTGGAAACACCATATATTTT. The complete variable domain, with remaining parts taken from reference TRBV28 and TRBJ1-3, reads DVKVTQSSRYLVKRTGEKVFLECVQDMDHENMFWYRQDPGLGLRLIYFSYDVKMKEKGDIPEGYSVSREKKERFSLILESASTNQTSMYLCASSREGLSGNTIYFGEGSWLTVV.

V and J are TRBV10-1 and TRBJ2-2; TRBD2 aligns across 7 bases. The V gene end was trimmed by 5 bases and the J gene end by 1 base; junction bases not matched to a gene: 4. The CDR3 runs 15 residues. Germline CDR1 reads WNHNN; CDR2 reads SYGVQD (reference sequence). This CDR3 reads CASSRGGLNTGELFF. Here the CDR3 DNA reads TGCGCCAGCAGTAGGGGAGGGTTGAACACCGGGGAGCTGTTTTTT.

The V call is TRBV28, the J call TRBJ1-5; no clear D gene. Trimming stripped 3 bases from V and 2 bases from J, with 11 bases between. The CDR3 is made up of 15 amino acids. The V gene's germline CDR1 is MDHEN and CDR2 SYDVKM. In nucleotides, the CDR3 is TGTGCCAGCAGTTTTGGAGGGATGGGCAATCAGCCCCAGCATTTT. The encoded protein is CASSFGGMGNQPQHF.

With regard to this clone: Other DNA variants within this sample encode the same CDR3. The chain employs TRBV3-1 (or the pseudogene TRBV3-2) and TRBJ2-7; a possible D gene is TRBD2 (5 bases). CDR1 LGHDT and CDR2 YNNKEL come from the germline V gene (reference sequence). This CDR3 spans 13 amino acids. V lost 1 base and J lost 4, with 8 bases in between. CDR3 sequence: CASSQAGGYEQYF. The CDR3 region has the DNA TGTGCCAGCAGCCAAGCTGGCGGGTACGAGCAGTACTTC.

The chain is built from TRBV27 and TRBJ1-4; TRBD1 might be the D (6 bases). Trimming shortened V by 4 bases and J by 5 bases, and 11 bases separated the two germline ends. This CDR3 spans 14 amino acids. In germline, CDR1 is MNHEY, CDR2 SMNVEV (reference sequence). The CDR3 DNA reads TGTGCCAGCAGTTACACAGGGACCAATGAAAAACTGTTTTTT. Translation gives CASSYTGTNEKLFF. Variable domain in full (rest from reference TRBV27 and TRBJ1-4): EAQVTQNPRYLITVTGKKLTVTCSQNMNHEYMSWYRQDPGLGLRQIYYSMNVEVTDKGDVPEGYKVSRKEKRNFPLILESPSPNQTSLYFCASSYTGTNEKLFFGSGTQLSVL.

V gene TRBV11-2 combines with J gene TRBJ1-2; perhaps TRBD1 as D (5 bases). The germline V gene has CDR1 SGHAT and CDR2 FQNNGV. The CDR3 runs 13 residues. V was trimmed by 5 bases and J by 6 bases, leaving 13 bases between them. The CDR3 loop is CASSLGHADGYTF. CDR3 nucleotides: TGTGCCAGCAGCCTCGGACACGCCGATGGCTACACCTTC.

The V call is TRBV29-1, the J call TRBJ2-5, with 10 positions matching TRBD1. V shed 3 bases and J 5 bases; nucleotides not matched to a gene: 15. The CDR3 has 17 residues. The germline V gene has CDR1 SQVTM and CDR2 ANQGSEA. CDR3 nucleotides: TGCAGCGTTGAGGGGACAGGGGCGAGGCCACAAGAGGAGACCCAGTACTTC. It codes for CSVEGTGARPQEETQYF.

V usage is TRBV2 and J usage is TRBJ1-2, with D unresolved. Per the germline V gene, CDR1 is SNHLY and CDR2 is FYNNEI. CDR3 length: 14 residues. The ends were cut back, 2 bases at V and 0 bases at J, with 7 bases in the middle. CDR3 loop: CASSESESNYGYTF. CDR3 nucleotides: TGTGCCAGCAGTGAAAGTGAGTCTAACTATGGCTACACCTTC.

This clone was recorded a few times. This chain connects TRBV9 to TRBJ2-5; D not resolved. CDR1 is SGDLS, CDR2 YYNGEE, per germline. The V and J ends lost 0 bases and 2 bases respectively, with 14 bases between them. This CDR3 has 16 amino acids. The CDR3 nucleotides read TGTGCCAGCAGCGTAGGCAGGAACACACTTCAAGAGACCCAGTACTTC. Translation gives CASSVGRNTLQETQYF.

This chain uses TRBV5-1 with TRBJ2-5, with TRBD2 matching 16 bases. CDR1 is SGHRS and CDR2 is YFSETQ in the germline V gene. CDR3 length: 19 amino acids. V trimming: 0 bases; J trimming: 7 bases; junction bases outside the gene matches: 12. CDR3 region: CASSLAGTSGGAATGTQYF. The CDR3 DNA reads as TGCGCCAGCAGCTTGGCCGGGACTAGCGGGGGGGCCGCTACGGGGACCCAGTACTTC.

The V gene is TRBV24-1, the J gene TRBJ2-2; 15 bases are a match to TRBD2. This CDR3 is 15 amino acids long. Unmatched junction bases numbered 3, after V lost 8 bases and J lost 6 bases. Germline values: CDR1 KGHDR, CDR2 SFDVKD. The CDR3 loop reads CATTGTSGGPGELFF. In nucleotides, the CDR3 is TGTGCCACCACGGGGACTAGCGGGGGGCCCGGGGAGCTGTTTTTT.

This clone has a count of ten or more. The chain employs TRBV24-1 and TRBJ1-5; 12 bases fit TRBD1. The CDR3 loop spans 19 amino acids. Germline V lookup: CDR1 KGHDR, CDR2 SFDVKD. The V and J ends lost 4 bases and 2 bases, in that order; junction bases with no gene match: 11. This chain's CDR3 is CATSDTGTGGFEGNQPQHF. The CDR3, as DNA: TGTGCCACCAGTGACACCGGGACAGGGGGCTTTGAGGGCAATCAGCCCCAGCATTTT.

The chain joins TRBV6-5 to TRBJ2-7; 7 nucleotides line up with TRBD2. The trim removed 6 bases at V and 0 bases at J, leaving 8 bases unmatched. CDR3 length: 15 amino acids. CDR1 MNHEY and CDR2 SVGAGI come from the germline V gene. The CDR3, as DNA: TGTGCCAGCAGAACTAGCGCCTCAGCCTCCTACGAGCAGTACTTC. It specifies CASRTSASASYEQYF.

The J gene is TRBJ2-2, the V gene TRBV3-1 (or the pseudogene TRBV3-2); a possible D gene is TRBD2 (5 bases). This CDR3 is 16 amino acids long. Germline V CDR1 and CDR2: LGHDT, YNNKEL (reference sequence). Trimming left V 1 base short and J 4 bases short, with 13 bases between. CDR3 in amino acids: CASSQGLAGGTGELFF. The CDR3 DNA follows: TGTGCCAGCAGCCAAGGGCTGGCCGGAGGCACCGGGGAGCTGTTTTTT.

The gene calls are TRBV28 and TRBJ1-6, with TRBD1 as a possible D gene (5 bases). CDR1 and CDR2 (germline): MDHEN, SYDVKM. V shed 0 bases and J shed 9 bases, with 15 bases lying between them. The CDR3 spans 16 residues. The CDR3, as DNA: TGTGCCAGCAGTTTATGGAGCGGGACGAACGCTTCACCCCTCCACTTT. It specifies CASSLWSGTNASPLHF.

The CDR3 loop is CSVASGVRRGEQFF. The CDR3 bases are TGCAGCGTTGCTAGCGGGGTTCGCCGCGGTGAGCAGTTCTTC. This sequence joins TRBV29-1 and TRBJ2-1; 9 nucleotides line up with TRBD2. The junction had 10 bases not matched to a gene; V was cut back by 4 bases and J by 9 bases. Germline V gene sequence: CDR1 SQVTM, CDR2 ANQGSEA. The CDR3 covers 14 residues.

The chain joins TRBV3-1 (or the pseudogene TRBV3-2) to TRBJ2-5; a possible D gene is TRBD2 (5 bases). Deletions cut 1 base from V and 5 bases from J, with 11 bases between. Germline V gene lookup returns CDR1 LGHDT and CDR2 YNNKEL (reference sequence). The length of the CDR3 is 14 residues. The CDR3 bases are TGTGCCAGCAGCCAAGTTGCGGGTTTGGAGACCCAGTACTTC. It yields the protein CASSQVAGLETQYF.

V usage is TRBV6-4 and J usage is TRBJ1-2; D ambiguous. With 7 bases removed from V and 0 bases from J, the gap between germline ends came to 15 bases. The CDR3 extends over 15 amino acids. Looked up from germline, CDR1 is MRHNA and CDR2 is SNTAGT. CDR3 sequence (DNA): TGTGCCAGCACGATGTTGGGCAGCACTAACTATGGCTACACCTTC. It encodes CASTMLGSTNYGYTF.

The rearrangement uses TRBV28 and TRBJ2-2, with D hard to call. The CDR3 runs 13 residues. Trimming removed 2 bases at V and 5 bases at J, with 6 bases between. Germline V gene sequence: CDR1 MDHEN, CDR2 SYDVKM. The CDR3 sequence is CASSLGLTGELFF. The CDR3 DNA is TGTGCCAGCAGTTTAGGGCTTACCGGGGAGCTGTTTTTT.